These T cell receptor beta chains were read from a single sample in a study of T cell clones after liver transplantation. Profiling relied on immunoSEQ multiplex PCR, and the TCRdb table lists in-frame clones only, not all of them. The repertoire includes more than 95,000 clones, 75% to 85% of them detected once, and around 0.94% sits in the top ten. The sequenced sample was CD4+ T cells from blood, obtained before liver transplant. Every receptor here comes from a human donor who received a liver transplant. Both conserved end residues are part of each CDR3. Fields, in order: D gene, clone size, V gene, J gene, CDR3 protein, CDR3 DNA. A D gene is named only where the DNA matches it firmly. Not every row has a clone size; where given, it reads once, few, many or a size class.

.	.	TRBV6-5	TRBJ1-2	CASSYTGSGYTF	TGTGCCAGCAGTTACACGGGTTCCGGCTACACCTTC
TRBD1	.	TRBV7-9	TRBJ1-4	CASSLDGTGGKLFF	TGTGCCAGCAGCTTAGACGGGACAGGAGGGAAACTGTTTTTT
.	.	TRBV7-9	TRBJ2-2	CASRDSGTGELFF	TGTGCCAGCAGAGATTCGGGCACCGGGGAGCTGTTTTTT
.	.	TRBV2	TRBJ1-1	CASSEDSFADEAFF	TGTGCCAGCAGTGAGGACAGCTTCGCGGATGAAGCTTTCTTT
TRBD2	.	TRBV7-9	TRBJ2-7	CASSLMASGSYEQYF	TGTGCCAGCAGCTTAATGGCTAGCGGTTCCTACGAGCAGTACTTC
.	.	TRBV27	TRBJ2-1	CASTGQSNEQFF	TGTGCCAGCACCGGACAGTCGAATGAGCAGTTCTTC
.	many	TRBV11-2	TRBJ1-1	CASSPPGRLTAFF	TGTGCCAGCAGCCCCCCGGGACGCTTGACGGCTTTCTTT
.	.	TRBV2	TRBJ1-5	CASSEMGREQPQHF	TGTGCCAGCAGTGAAATGGGGAGGGAACAGCCCCAGCATTTT
.	.	TRBV6-6	TRBJ1-2	CASSSGANYGYTF	TGTGCCAGCAGTTCAGGGGCGAACTATGGCTACACCTTC
.	.	TRBV11-2	TRBJ2-1	CASSHGTYNEQFF	TGTGCCAGCAGCCACGGGACCTACAATGAGCAGTTCTTC
.	.	TRBV20-1	TRBJ2-1	CSPSQGNKAFF	TGCAGTCCTTCCCAGGGGAATAAGGCGTTCTTC
.	.	TRBV25-1	TRBJ2-7	CASSVTGTYEQYF	TGTGCCAGCAGTGTAACAGGGACCTACGAGCAGTACTTC